The 20 T cell receptor beta chains below were found in one sample sequenced in a study of T cell clonality in common variable immunodeficiency. TCRdb keeps only in-frame clones here, not all; method: immunoSEQ multiplex PCR. Found here are about 15,000 clones; the top ten clones hold 4% to 5%. Their antigens remain unidentified. Study observations and caveats: Fewer deletions and N-nucleotide insertions were reportedly seen in common variable immunodeficiency TCR beta sequences.

The specimen was peripheral blood mononuclear cells. Receptors originate from a human donor with common variable immunodeficiency.

In regard to this clone: The CDR3 goes on 3 residues after the read ends, and that part is filled in from the germline J gene. The chain is built from TRBV28 and TRBJ1-2; the D is unclear. The germline V gene has CDR1 MDHEN and CDR2 SYDVKM. The CDR3 loop spans 13 amino acids. Deletions cut 5 bases from V and 1 base from J, with 8 bases between. The CDR3 loop reads CASSGGGNYGYTF. The CDR3 DNA, read in part, is TGTGCCAGCAGTGGAGGCGGTAACTATGGC.

On this clone: The CDR3 end lies 3 residues beyond the end of the read and is filled in from the germline J gene. The chain joins TRBV7-9 to TRBJ2-2; no clear D gene. The V end was cut by 1 base, the J end by 0 bases, with 3 bases between. Germline CDR1 is SEHNR and CDR2 is FQNEAQ (reference sequence). The length of the CDR3 is 14 residues. The covered CDR3 bases are TGTGCCAGCAGCTTAGACTCGAACACCGGGGAG. It is translated as CASSLDSNTGE. The full CDR3 sequence reads CASSLDSNTGELFF.

In the case of this clone: The read finishes 3 residues shy of the CDR3 end, and the germline J gene is used to complete it. The V gene is TRBV2, the J gene TRBJ2-5; 8 bases match TRBD1. CDR1 is SNHLY, CDR2 FYNNEI, per germline. The ends lost 8 bases at V and 6 bases at J; junction bases unmatched: 11. This CDR3 spans 14 amino acids. The sequenced CDR3 bases are TGTGCCAGCGGAAGGACAGGGTATTTGCAGACC. Its translation is CASGRTGYLQT. The whole CDR3 protein is CASGRTGYLQTQYF.

With regard to this clone: The CDR3 end falls 3 residues outside the read, so it is completed with the germline J gene. This chain links TRBV7-2 with TRBJ2-1; D remains ambiguous. V gave up 4 bases and J gave up 2 bases, with 9 bases separating them. There are 14 residues in the CDR3. Germline CDR1 reads SGHTA; CDR2 reads FQGNSA. CDR3 DNA (partial): TGTGCCAGCAGCTCAGTGTCCCCCTACAATGAG. Amino acid sequence: CASSSVSPYNE. In full, the CDR3 is CASSSVSPYNEQFF.

About this clone itself: The read ends 3 residues early relative to the CDR3; the germline J gene fills the gap. V usage is TRBV29-1 and J usage is TRBJ1-2; D unclear. The CDR3 covers 11 residues. Germline CDR1 is SQVTM and CDR2 is ANQGSEA. The CDR3 spells CSVVGSWGYTF. The sequenced CDR3 bases are TGCAGCGTTGTGGGCAGCTGGGGC.

In terms of frequency, this clone is medium-sized (0.01 to 0.1%). Read sequence stops 3 residues before the CDR3 end, and the germline J gene provides the missing end. Other DNA sequences within the sample encode an identical CDR3. This rearrangement joins TRBV19 to TRBJ2-7; D possibly corresponds to TRBD2 (6 bases). Germline V CDR1 and CDR2: LNHDA, SQIVND (reference sequence). The CDR3 totals 14 residues. V gave up 1 base and J gave up 1 base, with 8 bases separating them. CDR3 amino acids: CASSIGRGSYEQYF. The sequenced CDR3 bases are TGTGCCAGTAGTATAGGGCGGGGTTCCTACGAG.

Concerning this clone: The read stops 3 residues short of the end of the CDR3; the missing end is completed from the germline J gene. The chain has TRBV6-2 or TRBV6-3 and TRBJ2-7, with 7 positions matching TRBD1. V lost 4 bases to trimming and J lost 4 bases; unmatched junction nucleotides: 10. The CDR3 length is 15 residues. Germline CDR1 MNHEY, CDR2 SVGEGT. CDR3 in amino acids: CASSSPRQGNYEQYF. CDR3 DNA (partial): TGTGCCAGCAGTTCGCCTAGACAGGGTAATTACGAG.

For this clone: The read gets to within 3 residues of the CDR3 end, and the germline J gene fills in the rest. The V and J genes are TRBV19 and TRBJ1-5, with a tentative D call TRBD1 (5 bases). There are 12 residues in the CDR3. Looked up from germline, CDR1 is LNHDA and CDR2 is SQIVND (reference sequence). V shed 6 bases and J shed 2 bases, with 5 bases lying between them. The DNA read from the CDR3 is TGTGCCAGTAGACAGGGCAATCAGCCC. Translating gives CASRQGNQP. The full CDR3 protein reads CASRQGNQPQHF.

As for this clone: The observed sequence ends 3 residues before the CDR3 terminus, with the missing tail filled in from the germline J gene. The chain links TRBV19 to TRBJ1-1; 9 bases line up with TRBD1. The CDR3 extends over 19 amino acids. The V and J ends lost 5 bases and 3 bases, in that order; junction bases with no gene match: 19. Germline V gene lookup returns CDR1 LNHDA and CDR2 SQIVND (reference sequence). The CDR3: CASSLRTTGTGKVDTEAFF. Incomplete CDR3 DNA: TGTGCCAGTAGTCTCCGAACCACCGGGACAGGGAAGGTGGACACTGAA.

For this clone: The read is 3 residues too short to cover the CDR3 end, so that end is filled in from the germline J gene. The chain combines TRBV5-1 with TRBJ2-6, with D perhaps TRBD2 (6 bases). The CDR3 is made up of 16 amino acids. Germline CDR1 SGHRS, CDR2 YFSETQ. Trimming shortened V by 0 bases and J by 1 base, and 8 bases separated the two germline ends. The CDR3 here is CASSLAGDSGANVLTF. The CDR3 bases that were read are TGCGCCAGCAGCTTGGCGGGGGATTCTGGGGCCAACGTC.

As concerns this clone: Read data end 3 residues before the CDR3 end; the end is taken from the germline J gene. This sequence joins TRBV20-1 and TRBJ1-1; weak D call: TRBD1 (5 bases). Germline V gene data show CDR1 as DFQATT and CDR2 as SNEGSKA (reference sequence). This CDR3 contains 14 residues. Trimming took off 0 bases at V and 4 bases at J, with 12 bases between the two ends. CDR3 bases read: TGCAGTGCTAGAGATCGTACAGGCACCACTGAA. This gives the protein CSARDRTGTTE. The entire CDR3 protein is CSARDRTGTTEAFF.

Regarding this clone: The CDR3 end is not reached by the read, which stops 3 residues before it; the germline J gene fills it in. The J gene is TRBJ1-5, the V gene TRBV18; 7 nucleotides line up with TRBD1. V shed 4 bases and J 0 bases; nucleotides not matched to a gene: 3. CDR3 length: 15 residues. Germline CDR1 is KGHSH and CDR2 is LQKENI. The CDR3 bases that were read are TGTGCCAGCTCACTGGGGACAGATAGCAATCAGCCC. Amino acids: CASSLGTDSNQP. The whole CDR3 is CASSLGTDSNQPQHF.

For this clone: The read falls 3 residues short of the CDR3 end, and the missing part is taken from the germline J gene. The chain joins TRBV6-1 to TRBJ2-1; maybe TRBD2 (6 bases). The V end lost 1 base, the J end lost 3 bases, and 7 bases lay between the germline ends. CDR1 MNHNS and CDR2 SASEGT come from the germline V gene. This CDR3 has 14 residues. CDR3 DNA, as far as it was read: TGTGCCAGCAGTGAAGGGACTAACTACAATGAG. Encoded protein: CASSEGTNYNE. The full CDR3 sequence reads CASSEGTNYNEQFF.

Comments on this clone: Read data end 3 residues before the CDR3 end; the end is taken from the germline J gene. The genes are TRBV20-1 and TRBJ2-7; 8 bases align to TRBD1. Germline assignment: CDR1 DFQATT and CDR2 SNEGSKA (reference sequence). The CDR3 contains 14 residues. With 5 bases clipped from V and 1 base from J, the junction kept 7 bases outside the gene matches. Incomplete CDR3 DNA: TGCAGTGCTTTACAGGGGGTTACTTCCTACGAG. It translates to CSALQGVTSYE. In full, the CDR3 reads CSALQGVTSYEQYF.

A note on this clone: The missing CDR3 end, 3 residues past where the read stops, is filled in from the germline J gene. The V gene is TRBV30, the J gene TRBJ2-5; D is undetermined. Germline CDR1 GTSNPN, CDR2 SVGIG (reference sequence). This CDR3 spans 13 amino acids. Trimming shortened V by 0 bases and J by 4 bases, and 9 bases separated the two germline ends. The CDR3 bases that were read are TGTGCCTGGAGTGTAACGGTTACAGAGACC. Translating it yields CAWSVTVTET. The full CDR3 sequence reads CAWSVTVTETQYF.

About this clone: The missing CDR3 end, 3 residues past where the read stops, is filled in from the germline J gene. The J gene is TRBJ2-7, the V gene TRBV20-1, with 11 bases aligning to TRBD2. This CDR3 region has 13 residues. J was trimmed by 4 bases and V by 6 bases; bases with no gene match: 5. CDR1 and CDR2 (germline): DFQATT, SNEGSKA (reference sequence). The CDR3 loop reads CSALAGGPYEQYF. CDR3 bases read: TGCAGTGCCTTAGCGGGAGGGCCTTACGAG.

With respect to this clone: The sequenced fragment ends 3 residues before the CDR3 boundary, so the rest is inferred from the germline J gene. This rearrangement joins TRBV11-2 to TRBJ2-5, with D possibly being TRBD1 (6 bases). The CDR3 extends over 15 amino acids. CDR1 is SGHAT, CDR2 FQNNGV, per germline. Trimming shortened V by 3 bases and J by 2 bases, and 13 bases separated the two germline ends. Incomplete CDR3 DNA: TGTGCCAGCAGCTTGTATCAGGGGATGCAAGAGACC. It is translated as CASSLYQGMQET. From start to end, the CDR3 is CASSLYQGMQETQYF.

The DNA read from the CDR3 is TGTGCCAGCAGCCCTCTAGCGGGGGCGGGAAACAATGAG. This codes for CASSPLAGAGNNE. The CDR3 reads in full as CASSPLAGAGNNEQFF. This chain connects TRBV14 to TRBJ2-1; 10 bases map to TRBD2. The read terminates 3 residues before the CDR3 end, so the remaining end is supplied by the germline J gene. The CDR3 runs to 16 residues. The germline V gene has CDR1 SGHDN and CDR2 FVKESK. Trimming cost V 4 bases and J 5 bases; bases outside gene matches: 8. Based on the CDR3 plus reference TRBV14 and TRBJ2-1, the full variable domain is EAGVTQFPSHSVIEKGQTVTLRCDPISGHDNLYWYRRVMGKEIKFLLHFVKESKQDESGMPNNRFLAERTGGTYSTLKVQPAELEDSGVYFCASSPLAGAGNNEQFFGPGTRLTVL.

With regard to this clone: The read ends 3 residues before the CDR3 terminus; that terminus is restored from the germline J gene. J is TRBJ2-5 and V is TRBV9, with D possibly being TRBD1 or TRBD2 (5 bases each). The CDR3 runs to 14 residues. Trimming removed 1 base at V and 3 bases at J, with 10 bases between. CDR1 is SGDLS, CDR2 YYNGEE, per germline. CDR3 in amino acids: CASSVRGAEETQYF. The DNA read from the CDR3 is TGTGCCAGCAGCGTACGAGGGGCTGAAGAGACC.

Measured by frequency, this clone is medium-sized (0.01 to 0.1%). From the germline J gene comes the end of the CDR3, since the read stops 3 residues before it. The J gene is TRBJ1-4, the V gene TRBV6-2 or TRBV6-3, with unresolved D. Looked up from germline, CDR1 is MNHEY and CDR2 is SVGEGT. CDR3 length: 13 residues. V was pared by 6 bases and J by 8 bases, with 13 bases between. The CDR3 DNA, read in part, is TGTGCCAGCAGCTGGAACTTCGGGGAAAAA. Translated, it gives CASSWNFGEK. The entire CDR3 sequence reads CASSWNFGEKLFF.